This T cell receptor (beta chain) was recorded in a study of cytomegalovirus exposure and HLA in healthy donors. This CDR3 has 15 amino acids. V was clipped by 4 bases and J by 3 bases; unmatched bases: 9. The germline V gene has CDR1 MDHEN and CDR2 SYDVKM. Vbeta (60) and Jbeta (13) primers were used in the PCR. Using immunoSEQ multiplex PCR, the repertoire was profiled, and TCRdb retains in-frame clones only, with some absent. The table lists some 190,000 clones, 65% to 85% of them singletons, with about 2.4% in the top ten. The origin of this receptor is a male donor in good health and CMV-seronegative. Sequencing input: PBMCs. The V and J genes are TRBV28 and TRBJ2-7, with 7 bases fitting TRBD2. For the CDR3, the DNA is TGTGCCAGCAGTTCCCCCTGGGGCGGGAGCTACGAGCAGTACTTC. It translates to CASSSPWGGSYEQYF.